These T cell receptor beta chains were read from a single sample in a study of graft-versus-host responses after intestinal transplantation. Using immunoSEQ multiplex PCR, the repertoire was profiled, and TCRdb retains in-frame clones only, with some absent. Here the sample spans 8,500 to 11,000 clones, 30% to 35% being singletons. The sequences come from alloreactive CD4+ T cells from a mixed lymphocyte reaction culture, collected before transplantation. These receptors all stem from a human patient who was an organ donor for intestinal transplantation. Each CDR3 is given with its conserved first and last residue. Size is omitted from some rows. Given values are once, few, many or a class for expanded clones.

clone size | J gene | V gene | CDR3 protein
medium-sized | TRBJ2-2 | TRBV5-4 | CASSPSGGTNTGELFF
few | TRBJ2-7 | TRBV2 | CASRAPQGYEQYF
few | TRBJ2-3 | TRBV6-1 | CASRENQGAWYF
medium-sized | TRBJ2-3 | TRBV10-3 | CAIRGLAGPTDTQYF
. | TRBJ1-6 | TRBV5-1 | CASSLGPVGLGSPLHF
. | TRBJ1-1 | TRBV7-9 | CASSSQGASSEAFF
. | TRBJ1-5 | TRBV5-1 | CASSLHGDSNQPQHF
. | TRBJ1-6 | TRBV5-5 | CASSLLGVGSPLHF
. | TRBJ1-4 | TRBV15 | CATSRDSAGANEKLFF
medium-sized | TRBJ2-7 | TRBV7-3 | CASSLYPGGGPYEQYF
. | TRBJ1-2 | TRBV5-1 | CASSLAVTGGDGYTF
. | TRBJ1-2 | TRBV7-2 | CASSLGSYGYTF
. | TRBJ1-5 | TRBV7-9 | CASSLRGRNQPQHF
few | TRBJ2-6 | TRBV9 | CASSVVPVGANVLTF
few | TRBJ2-2 | TRBV7-3 | CASSSTGFGTGELFF
. | TRBJ2-3 | TRBV13 | CASSSQPYVGRRTDTQYF
. | TRBJ2-2 | TRBV7-2 | CASSLVGTANTGELFF
. | TRBJ2-7 | TRBV7-9 | CASSSPLTRQGSSYEQYF
. | TRBJ1-1 | TRBV29-1 | CSVEGQFNTEAFF
few | TRBJ2-5 | TRBV7-3 | CASSRTSGGGETQYF
medium-sized | TRBJ2-7 | TRBV5-1 | CASSLDRERTSYEQYF
few | TRBJ1-2 | TRBV6-1 | CASSPRQGMDYGYTF
once | TRBJ2-7 | TRBV27 | CASILNVRGVGSYEQYF
medium-sized | TRBJ1-6 | TRBV14 | CASSQNSPLHF
few | TRBJ2-7 | TRBV4-2 | CASSRSSGGAHEQYF
. | TRBJ2-1 | TRBV27 | CASSLTPSSYNEQFF
medium-sized | TRBJ1-4 | TRBV11-2 | CASSLGFGEKLFF
once | TRBJ2-7 | TRBV11-2 | CASSPGTAYEQYF
few | TRBJ2-4 | TRBV6-5 | CASNLWGIAKNIQYF
. | TRBJ1-5 | TRBV2 | CASSLGQYSNQPQHF
few | TRBJ1-1 | TRBV7-8 | CASSLWDSPNTEAFF
. | TRBJ1-1 | TRBV19 | CASSIGQGAAAFF
few | TRBJ1-3 | TRBV7-6 | CASSSTTGRAGNTIYF
. | TRBJ1-2 | TRBV5-6 | CASRPDYSEYGYTF
. | TRBJ2-1 | TRBV9 | CASSVVEDYNEQFF
. | TRBJ2-4 | TRBV6-1 | CASRPGLALDIQYF
few | TRBJ1-2 | TRBV6-1 | CASSESLDGYTF
. | TRBJ2-1 | TRBV25-1 | CASSRDFYNEQFF
. | TRBJ1-5 | TRBV6-6 | CASSYSGHSNQPQHF
medium-sized | TRBJ1-3 | TRBV7-9 | CASSLVSSGNTIYF
. | TRBJ2-1 | TRBV7-3 | CASSLTAGTSGGPTFF
. | TRBJ1-4 | TRBV6-1 | CASSEGGHINEKLFF
few | TRBJ1-1 | TRBV5-1 | CASSLMTGSMNTEAFF
. | TRBJ1-2 | TRBV28 | CASSVPNRGRWGYTF
few | TRBJ1-6 | TRBV6-5 | CASSYRDNNSPLHF